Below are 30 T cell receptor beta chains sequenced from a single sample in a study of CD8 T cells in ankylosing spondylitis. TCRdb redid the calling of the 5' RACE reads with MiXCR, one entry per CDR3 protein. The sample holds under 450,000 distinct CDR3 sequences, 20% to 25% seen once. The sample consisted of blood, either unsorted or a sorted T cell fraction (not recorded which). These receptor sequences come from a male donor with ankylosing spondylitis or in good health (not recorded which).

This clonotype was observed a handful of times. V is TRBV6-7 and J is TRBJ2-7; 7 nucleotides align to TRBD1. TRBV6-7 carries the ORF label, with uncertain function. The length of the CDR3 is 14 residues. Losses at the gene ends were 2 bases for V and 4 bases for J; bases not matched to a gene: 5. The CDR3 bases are TGTGCCAGCAGTTACCTGACAGGGAGATACGAGCAGTACTTC. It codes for CASSYLTGRYEQYF.

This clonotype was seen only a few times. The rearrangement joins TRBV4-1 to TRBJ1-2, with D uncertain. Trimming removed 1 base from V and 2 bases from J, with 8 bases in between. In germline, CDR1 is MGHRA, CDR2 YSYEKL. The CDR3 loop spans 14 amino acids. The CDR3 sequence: CASSQVYGNYGYTF. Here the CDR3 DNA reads TGCGCCAGCAGCCAAGTCTACGGAAACTATGGCTACACCTTC.

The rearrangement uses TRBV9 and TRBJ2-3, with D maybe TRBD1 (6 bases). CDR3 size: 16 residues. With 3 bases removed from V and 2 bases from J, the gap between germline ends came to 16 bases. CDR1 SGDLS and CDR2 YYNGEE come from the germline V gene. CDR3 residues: CASSAVQGGATDTQYF. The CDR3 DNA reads TGTGCCAGCAGCGCCGTACAGGGTGGGGCCACAGATACGCAGTATTTT.

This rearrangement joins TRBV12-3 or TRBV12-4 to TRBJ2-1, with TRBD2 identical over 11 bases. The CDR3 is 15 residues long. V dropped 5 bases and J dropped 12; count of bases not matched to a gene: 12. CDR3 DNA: TGTGCCAGCAGTCAGGGACTAGCGGTCGTTGTAGGGCAGTTCTTC. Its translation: CASSQGLAVVVGQFF.

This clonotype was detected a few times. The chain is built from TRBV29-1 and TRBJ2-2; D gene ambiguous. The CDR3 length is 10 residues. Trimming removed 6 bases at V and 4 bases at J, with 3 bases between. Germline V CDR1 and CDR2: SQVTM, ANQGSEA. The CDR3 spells CSVFTGELFF. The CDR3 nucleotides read TGCAGCGTCTTCACCGGGGAGCTGTTTTTT.

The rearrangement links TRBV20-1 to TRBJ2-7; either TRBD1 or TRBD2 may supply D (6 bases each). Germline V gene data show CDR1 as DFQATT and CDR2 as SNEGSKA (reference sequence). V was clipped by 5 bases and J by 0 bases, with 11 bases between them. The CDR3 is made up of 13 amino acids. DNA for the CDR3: TGCAGTGCTTGGGGGGCCGGCTCCTACGAGCAGTACTTC. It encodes CSAWGAGSYEQYF.

Here the CDR3 DNA reads TGCAGCGTTGAAGTACAGGGAACCTACGAGCAGTACTTC. Translation gives CSVEVQGTYEQYF. This chain links TRBV29-1 with TRBJ2-7; tentatively, D is TRBD1 (6 bases). The germline V and J ends were trimmed by 1 base and 2 bases, with 9 bases remaining between them. Per germline, CDR1 SQVTM and CDR2 ANQGSEA. The CDR3 contains 13 residues.

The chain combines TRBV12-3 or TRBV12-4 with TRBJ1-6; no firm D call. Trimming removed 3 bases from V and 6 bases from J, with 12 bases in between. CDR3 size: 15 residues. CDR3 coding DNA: TGTGCCAGCAGTTTTTTGGGCATCGGTAATTCACCCCTCCACTTT. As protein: CASSFLGIGNSPLHF.

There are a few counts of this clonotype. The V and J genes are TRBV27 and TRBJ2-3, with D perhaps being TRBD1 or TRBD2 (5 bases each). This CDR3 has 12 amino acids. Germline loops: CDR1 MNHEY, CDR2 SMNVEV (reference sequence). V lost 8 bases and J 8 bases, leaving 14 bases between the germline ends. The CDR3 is CASAFGDGTQYF. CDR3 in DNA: TGTGCCAGCGCCTTCGGGGACGGTACGCAGTATTTT.

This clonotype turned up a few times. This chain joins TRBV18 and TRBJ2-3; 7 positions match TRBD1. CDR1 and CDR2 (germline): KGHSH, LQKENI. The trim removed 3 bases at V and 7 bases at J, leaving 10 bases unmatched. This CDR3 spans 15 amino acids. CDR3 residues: CASSPPGQTRYTQYF. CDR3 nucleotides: TGTGCCAGCTCACCGCCGGGACAGACCCGATATACGCAGTATTTT.

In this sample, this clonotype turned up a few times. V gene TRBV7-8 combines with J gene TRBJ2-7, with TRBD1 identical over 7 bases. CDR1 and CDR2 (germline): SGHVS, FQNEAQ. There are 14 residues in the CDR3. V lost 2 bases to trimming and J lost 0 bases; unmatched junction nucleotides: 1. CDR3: CASSLHRGSYEQYF. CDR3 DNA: TGTGCCAGCAGCTTACACAGGGGCTCCTACGAGCAGTACTTC.

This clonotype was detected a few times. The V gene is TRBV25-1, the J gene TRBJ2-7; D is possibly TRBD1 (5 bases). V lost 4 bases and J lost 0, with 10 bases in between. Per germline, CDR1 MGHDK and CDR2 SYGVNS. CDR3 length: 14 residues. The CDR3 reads CASSGWTTSYEQYF. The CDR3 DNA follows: TGTGCCAGCAGTGGTTGGACAACCTCCTACGAGCAGTACTTC.

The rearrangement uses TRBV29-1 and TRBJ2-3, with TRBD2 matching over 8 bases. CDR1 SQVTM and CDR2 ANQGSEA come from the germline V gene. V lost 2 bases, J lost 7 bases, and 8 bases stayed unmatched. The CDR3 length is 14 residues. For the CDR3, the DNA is TGCAGCGTTGAACTGGGCGGGGGGCCTAATACGCAGTATTTT. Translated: CSVELGGGPNTQYF.

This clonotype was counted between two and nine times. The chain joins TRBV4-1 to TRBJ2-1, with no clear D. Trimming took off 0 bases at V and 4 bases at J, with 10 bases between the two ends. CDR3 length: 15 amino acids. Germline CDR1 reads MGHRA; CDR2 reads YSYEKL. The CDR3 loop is CASSQESSEYNEQFF. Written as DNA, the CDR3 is TGCGCCAGCAGCCAAGAGAGTAGTGAGTACAATGAGCAGTTCTTC.

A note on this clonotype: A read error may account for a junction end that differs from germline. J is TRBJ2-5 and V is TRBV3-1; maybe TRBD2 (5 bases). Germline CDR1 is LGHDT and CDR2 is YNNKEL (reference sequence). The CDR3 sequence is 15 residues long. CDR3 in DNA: TGTGCCAGCAGCAAAGAGGGCGGGTACCAAGAGACCCAGTACTTC. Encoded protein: CASSKEGGYQETQYF.

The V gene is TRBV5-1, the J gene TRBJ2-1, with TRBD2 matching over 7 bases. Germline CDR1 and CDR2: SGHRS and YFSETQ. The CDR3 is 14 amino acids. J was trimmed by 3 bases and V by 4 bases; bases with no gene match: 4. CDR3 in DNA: TGCGCCAGCAGCGCCCGGGACTACTACAATGAGCAGTTCTTC. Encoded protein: CASSARDYYNEQFF.

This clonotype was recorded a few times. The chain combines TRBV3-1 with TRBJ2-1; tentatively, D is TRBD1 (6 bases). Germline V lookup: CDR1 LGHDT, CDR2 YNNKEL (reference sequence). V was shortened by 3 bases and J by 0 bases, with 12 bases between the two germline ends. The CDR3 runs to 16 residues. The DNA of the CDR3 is TGTGCCAGCAGCCATACCGACAGGAGCTCCTACAATGAGCAGTTCTTC. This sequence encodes CASSHTDRSSYNEQFF.

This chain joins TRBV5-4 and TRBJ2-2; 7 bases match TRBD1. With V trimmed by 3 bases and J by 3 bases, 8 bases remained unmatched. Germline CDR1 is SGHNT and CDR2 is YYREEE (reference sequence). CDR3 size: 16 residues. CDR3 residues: CASSSPGTVYTGELFF. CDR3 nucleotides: TGTGCCAGCAGCTCCCCCGGGACAGTGTACACCGGGGAGCTGTTTTTT.

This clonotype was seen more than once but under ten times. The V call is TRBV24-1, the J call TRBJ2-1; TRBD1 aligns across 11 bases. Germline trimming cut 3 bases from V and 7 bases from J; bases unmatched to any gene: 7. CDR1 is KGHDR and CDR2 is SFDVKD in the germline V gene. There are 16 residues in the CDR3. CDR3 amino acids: CATSDEPGQGENEQFF. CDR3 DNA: TGTGCCACCAGTGATGAACCGGGACAGGGGGAAAATGAGCAGTTCTTC.

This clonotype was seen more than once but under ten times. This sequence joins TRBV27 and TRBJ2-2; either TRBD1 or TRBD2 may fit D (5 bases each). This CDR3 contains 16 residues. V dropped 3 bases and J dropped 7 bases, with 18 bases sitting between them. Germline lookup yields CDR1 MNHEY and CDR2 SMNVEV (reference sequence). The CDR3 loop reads CASSFMPGPDYGELFF. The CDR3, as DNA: TGTGCCAGCAGTTTCATGCCGGGGCCCGACTACGGGGAGCTGTTTTTT.

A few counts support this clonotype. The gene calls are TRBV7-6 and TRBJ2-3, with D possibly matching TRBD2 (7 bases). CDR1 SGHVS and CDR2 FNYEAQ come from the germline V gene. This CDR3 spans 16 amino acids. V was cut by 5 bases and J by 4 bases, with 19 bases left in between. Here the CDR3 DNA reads TGTGCCAGCAGCGGATTTCTAGGGGGGGTCGCAGATACGCAGTATTTT. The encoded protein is CASSGFLGGVADTQYF.

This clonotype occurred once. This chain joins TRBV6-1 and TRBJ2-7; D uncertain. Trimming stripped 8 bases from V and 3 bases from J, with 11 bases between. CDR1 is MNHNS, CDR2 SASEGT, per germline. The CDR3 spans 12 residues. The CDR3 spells CASGEIDYEQYF. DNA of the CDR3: TGTGCCAGCGGCGAAATAGACTACGAGCAGTACTTC.

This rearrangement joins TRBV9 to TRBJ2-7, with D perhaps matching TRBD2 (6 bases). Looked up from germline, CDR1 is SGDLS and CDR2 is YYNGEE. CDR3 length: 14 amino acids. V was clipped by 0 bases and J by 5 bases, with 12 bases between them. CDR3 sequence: CASSVGGGIDEQYF. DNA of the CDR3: TGTGCCAGCAGCGTAGGAGGAGGGATCGACGAGCAGTACTTC.

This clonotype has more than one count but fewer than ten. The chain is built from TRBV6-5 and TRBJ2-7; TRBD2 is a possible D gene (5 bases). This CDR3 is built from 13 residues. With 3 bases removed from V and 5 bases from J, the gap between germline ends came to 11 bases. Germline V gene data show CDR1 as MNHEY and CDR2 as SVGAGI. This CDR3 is CASSYIERDEQYF. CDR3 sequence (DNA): TGTGCCAGCAGTTATATCGAGAGGGACGAGCAGTACTTC.

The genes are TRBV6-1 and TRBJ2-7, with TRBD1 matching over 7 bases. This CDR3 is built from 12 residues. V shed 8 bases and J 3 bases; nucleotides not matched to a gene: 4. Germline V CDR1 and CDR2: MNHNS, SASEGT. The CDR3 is CASWPGGYEQYF. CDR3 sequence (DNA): TGTGCCAGCTGGCCAGGGGGCTACGAGCAGTACTTC.

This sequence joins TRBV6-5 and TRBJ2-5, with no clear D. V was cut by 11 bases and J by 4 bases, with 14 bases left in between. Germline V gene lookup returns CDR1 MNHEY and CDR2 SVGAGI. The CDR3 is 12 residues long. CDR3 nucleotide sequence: TGTGCCCGCGTCGGCTTCGGAGAGACCCAGTACTTC. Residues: CARVGFGETQYF.

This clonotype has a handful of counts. The CDR3 DNA sequence: TGTGCCAGCAGTTTAGACGTAGTGGGGTATGGCTACACCTTC. This encodes CASSLDVVGYGYTF. This sequence joins TRBV12-3 or TRBV12-4 and TRBJ1-2; D is ambiguous. The V end was cut by 1 base, the J end by 5 bases, with 11 bases between. This CDR3 has 14 residues.

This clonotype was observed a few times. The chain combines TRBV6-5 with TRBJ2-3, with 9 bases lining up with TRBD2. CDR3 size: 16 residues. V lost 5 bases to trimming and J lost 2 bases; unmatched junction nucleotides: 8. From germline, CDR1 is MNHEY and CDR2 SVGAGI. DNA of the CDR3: TGTGCCAGCAGTAACCCAGCGGGGGGACCCACAGATACGCAGTATTTT. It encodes CASSNPAGGPTDTQYF.

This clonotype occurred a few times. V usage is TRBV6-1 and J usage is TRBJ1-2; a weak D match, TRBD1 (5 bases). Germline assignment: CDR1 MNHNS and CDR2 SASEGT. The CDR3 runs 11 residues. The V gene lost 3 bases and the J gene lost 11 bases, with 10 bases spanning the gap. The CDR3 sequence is CASSEVGVYTF. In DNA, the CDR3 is TGTGCCAGCAGTGAGGTGGGGGTTTACACCTTC.

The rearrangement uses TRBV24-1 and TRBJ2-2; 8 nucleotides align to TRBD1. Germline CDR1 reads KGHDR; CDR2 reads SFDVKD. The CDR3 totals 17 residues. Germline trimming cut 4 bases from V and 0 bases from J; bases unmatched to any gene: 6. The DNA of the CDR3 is TGTGCCACCAGTGACGAAGGACAGGGCCCGAACACCGGGGAGCTGTTTTTT. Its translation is CATSDEGQGPNTGELFF.